These 21 T cell receptor beta chains came from one sample sequenced in a study of regulatory T cells in long-lasting Graves disease (dated by TCRdb to 2020 to 2022). Explained via the paper, the time point label denotes: newly diagnosed GD, antithyroid drugs for less than 3 months. For both TCR sequencing and RNA sequencing, RNA was extracted from PBMCs using TRIzol. Library creation used multiplex PCR. TCRdb lists the instrument as Illumina HiSeq 4000. CDR3 regions were amplified by Arm-PCR with iRepertoire HTBI primers to construct TCR beta libraries. TCRdb reprocessing: public reads trimmed at Q25 with fastp, clones called with MiXCR, in-frame beta chains kept. Rows with one shared CDR3 protein collapse into an entry with the most common genes and DNA. The sample table contains around 460,000 distinct CDR3 sequences; only one count was recorded for 14% of them. Together, the top ten hold roughly 15% of the sample.

The data also belong to a second study, concerning T cells in Graves' hyperthyroidism and ophthalmopathy.

The starting material was peripheral blood mononuclear cells (PBMCs), obtained at new diagnosis, from a patient treated with antithyroid drugs. Source of these receptors: a woman in her forties or fifties with Graves disease. Donor details come from another sample of the same person, matched by shared clones.

This clonotype was counted many times. The V call is TRBV29-1, the J call TRBJ2-7, with 9 positions matching TRBD1. The V and J ends lost 6 bases and 3 bases, in that order; junction bases with no gene match: 12. This CDR3 has 15 residues. Germline CDR1 SQVTM, CDR2 ANQGSEA. CDR3 region: CSVSSGTGGSYEQYF. CDR3 bases: TGCAGCGTGTCATCGGGAACAGGGGGCAGCTACGAGCAGTACTTC.

This clonotype was seen at least ten times. The chain joins TRBV11-2 to TRBJ2-3; no clear D. V was cut by 4 bases and J by 4 bases, with 12 bases left in between. The CDR3 consists of 14 residues. Per the germline V gene, CDR1 is SGHAT and CDR2 is FQNNGV. This CDR3 reads CASSSNNSPDTQYF. As DNA, the CDR3 is TGTGCCAGCAGCTCCAACAACAGCCCAGATACGCAGTATTTT.

The chain has TRBV6-1 and TRBJ2-7, with TRBD2 as a possible D gene (6 bases). The length of the CDR3 is 15 residues. Germline CDR1 is MNHNS and CDR2 is SASEGT. V dropped 5 bases and J dropped 4 bases, with 18 bases sitting between them. CDR3 loop: CASSPTGEGLYEQYF. The CDR3 DNA sequence: TGTGCCAGCAGTCCCACGGGAGAGGGGCTATACGAGCAGTACTTC.

This clonotype was seen at least ten times. This chain uses TRBV24-1 with TRBJ2-5, with D hard to call. The CDR3 runs to 13 residues. V shed 0 bases and J shed 2 bases, with 3 bases lying between them. Germline CDR1 KGHDR, CDR2 SFDVKD. CDR3 sequence reads: CATSDLSQETQYF. The CDR3 nucleotides read TGTGCCACCAGTGATTTGTCGCAAGAGACCCAGTACTTC.

This clonotype was detected ten times or more. The chain links TRBV20-1 to TRBJ2-1; D might be TRBD2 (7 bases). The CDR3 totals 14 residues. Trimming pared 6 bases from V and 0 bases from J, leaving 12 bases between. CDR1 and CDR2 (germline): DFQATT, SNEGSKA (reference sequence). The DNA for the CDR3 is TGCAGTGCAAGGGGGACTACCTCCTACAATGAGCAGTTCTTC. Translated: CSARGTTSYNEQFF.

This clonotype was seen ten or more times. The chain couples TRBV6-7 to TRBJ2-7, with 10 bases lining up with TRBD1. TRBV6-7 is identified as an open reading frame with a role that is uncertain. The length of the CDR3 is 15 residues. After removal of 5 bases from V and 2 bases from J, the junction contained 6 bases not matched to a gene. The CDR3 reads CASSQGTGDPYEQYF. The CDR3 DNA reads TGTGCCAGCAGTCAGGGGACAGGGGACCCCTACGAGCAGTACTTC.

This clonotype turned up a few times. The chain is built from TRBV6-1 and TRBJ2-3; 10 bases agree with TRBD1. The CDR3 is 15 amino acids. With V trimmed by 7 bases and J by 8 bases, 12 bases remained unmatched. Germline assignment: CDR1 MNHNS and CDR2 SASEGT. CDR3 in amino acids: CASTPGTGVRSTQYF. The CDR3, as DNA: TGTGCCAGCACCCCCGGGACAGGGGTGAGGAGTACGCAGTATTTT.

The gene calls are TRBV9 and TRBJ2-1; 8 bases map to TRBD2. This CDR3 spans 14 amino acids. Germline CDR1 SGDLS, CDR2 YYNGEE. The junction had 10 bases not matched to a gene; V was cut back by 6 bases and J by 8 bases. The CDR3 region has the DNA TGTGCCAGCACCTCACGGACTAGCAGCGATGAGCAGTTCTTC. Translated: CASTSRTSSDEQFF.

The chain recombines TRBV20-1 with TRBJ2-7, with D perhaps being TRBD1 or TRBD2 (6 bases each). Germline V CDR1 and CDR2: DFQATT, SNEGSKA (reference sequence). Trimming removed 5 bases at V and 4 bases at J, with 18 bases between. The CDR3 loop spans 14 amino acids. This CDR3 reads CSAESFGGTYEQYF. For the CDR3, the DNA is TGCAGTGCTGAGTCCTTCGGGGGCACTTACGAGCAGTACTTC.

For this clonotype: Just one base apart from a much larger clone, this may be a read error. The J gene is TRBJ1-2, the V gene TRBV6-5; a weak D match, TRBD1 (5 bases). The CDR3 has 14 amino acids. V gave up 2 bases and J gave up 3 bases, with 10 bases separating them. In germline, CDR1 is MNHEY, CDR2 SVGAGI. The CDR3: CASSYRQSHYGYTF. DNA of the CDR3: TGTGCCAGCAGTTACAGACAGTCCCACTATGGCTACACCTTC.

The chain uses TRBV24-1 and TRBJ1-1, with 7 bases matching TRBD1. Germline loops: CDR1 KGHDR, CDR2 SFDVKD. The CDR3 has 14 amino acids. V was clipped by 2 bases and J by 6 bases; unmatched bases: 5. Written as DNA, the CDR3 is TGTGCCACCAGTGATTCGACAGGGAGTCCTGAAGCTTTCTTT. The encoded protein is CATSDSTGSPEAFF.

There are many counts of this clonotype. The chain has TRBV7-8 and TRBJ2-7, with 7 bases that match TRBD2. This CDR3 contains 14 residues. V shed 0 bases and J 7 bases; nucleotides not matched to a gene: 6. The germline CDR1 and CDR2 sequences are SGHVS and FQNEAQ. CDR3 coding DNA: TGTGCCAGCAGCTTAGCAGCCGGGACTAAGGAGCAGTACTTC. It yields the protein CASSLAAGTKEQYF.

Only a few counts were recorded for this clonotype. The chain links TRBV4-1 to TRBJ2-7; 11 bases agree with TRBD2. CDR3 length equals 24 residues. V gave up 3 bases and J gave up 4 bases; unmatched junction bases: 32. Germline CDR1 is MGHRA and CDR2 is YSYEKL. CDR3 sequence (DNA): TGCGCCAGCAGCCACGGAAGGGGACGGGACAGAGGGACTAGCGGCACTAGTATGGTATACGAGCAGTACTTC. Protein: CASSHGRGRDRGTSGTSMVYEQYF.

The sample holds many counts of this clonotype. This chain joins TRBV27 and TRBJ2-1, with D possibly being TRBD1 or TRBD2 (5 bases each). The CDR3 runs 15 residues. CDR1 and CDR2 from the germline V gene are MNHEY and SMNVEV (reference sequence). V was cut by 9 bases and J by 8 bases, with 23 bases left in between. The DNA of the CDR3 is TGTGCCAGTTTATCTTTTCAGAGGGGATCGGATGAGCAGTTCTTC. It codes for CASLSFQRGSDEQFF.

This sequence joins TRBV19 and TRBJ1-5; no clear D. CDR3 size: 14 residues. Germline lookup yields CDR1 LNHDA and CDR2 SQIVND (reference sequence). The germline V and J ends were trimmed by 1 base and 3 bases, with 7 bases remaining between them. CDR3 coding DNA: TGTGCCAGTAGTATAGTTGGGTACAATCAGCCCCAGCATTTT. Translated: CASSIVGYNQPQHF.

This clonotype was counted at least ten times. The chain couples TRBV20-1 to TRBJ2-3; perhaps TRBD1 as D (7 bases). The germline V gene has CDR1 DFQATT and CDR2 SNEGSKA (reference sequence). V lost 0 bases to trimming and J lost 2 bases, with 18 bases between them. CDR3 length equals 17 residues. CDR3 coding DNA: TGCAGTGCTAGAGATCCTGGAGGGACAGCACCCACAGATACGCAGTATTTT. Encoded protein: CSARDPGGTAPTDTQYF.

There are many counts of this clonotype. The rearrangement joins TRBV2 to TRBJ1-2, with a weak D call TRBD1 (5 bases). The CDR3 totals 11 residues. V was cut by 4 bases and J by 7 bases, with 7 bases left in between. In germline, CDR1 is SNHLY, CDR2 FYNNEI. CDR3 nucleotide sequence: TGTGCCAGCAGTGGAGGGGTTGGCTACACCTTC. Its translation is CASSGGVGYTF.

This clonotype was counted many times. This sequence joins TRBV27 and TRBJ1-5; TRBD1 might be the D (6 bases). The length of the CDR3 is 16 residues. The germline V and J ends were trimmed by 5 bases and 1 base, with 15 bases remaining between them. The V gene's germline CDR1 is MNHEY and CDR2 SMNVEV (reference sequence). CDR3 protein: CASSPSGDLSNQPQHF. DNA of the CDR3: TGTGCCAGCAGTCCTTCAGGGGATCTGAGCAATCAGCCCCAGCATTTT.

This clonotype showed up many times. The chain recombines TRBV6-2 or TRBV6-3 with TRBJ1-2; D ambiguous. The V end lost 0 bases, the J end lost 1 base, and 6 bases lay between the germline ends. The CDR3 consists of 14 residues. In germline, CDR1 is MNHEY, CDR2 SVGEGT. In DNA form, the CDR3 reads TGTGCCAGCAGTTACTCGATGAATAACTATGGCTACACCTTC. Translation: CASSYSMNNYGYTF.

This clonotype was recorded a few times. This sequence joins TRBV29-1 and TRBJ2-3; TRBD2 might be the D (5 bases). CDR1 SQVTM and CDR2 ANQGSEA come from the germline V gene. The CDR3 is made up of 13 amino acids. V lost 5 bases and J lost 0, with 9 bases in between. This CDR3 reads CSVRSGSTDTQYF. Written as DNA, the CDR3 is TGCAGCGTTAGGAGCGGTAGCACAGATACGCAGTATTTT.

This clonotype was seen ten or more times. In DNA, the CDR3 is TGCAGTGCCCTAACTAGTTCTTCATCCTATGGGGAGACCCAGTACTTC. Translation: CSALTSSSSYGETQYF. The chain uses TRBV20-1 and TRBJ2-5; a possible D gene is TRBD2 (5 bases). Germline CDR1 is DFQATT and CDR2 is SNEGSKA (reference sequence). The CDR3 is 16 residues long. Trimming pared 6 bases from V and 5 bases from J, leaving 25 bases between.